This TCR beta chain was captured in a study of blood T cell repertoires in COVID-19. Some clones are missing from TCRdb's copy, which holds only in-frame ones; the method was immunoSEQ multiplex PCR. The data hold more than 250,000 clones, with 70% to 90% observed a single time. The sequence was obtained from a man aged 18 to 30 who had recovered from COVID-19. Specimen: peripheral blood.

CDR3 loop: CASSQDGHRQGLNTEAFF. The DNA for the CDR3 is TGTGCCAGCAGCCAAGACGGTCACCGACAGGGCCTGAACACTGAAGCTTTCTTT. The chain is built from TRBV4-2 and TRBJ1-1; 7 bases are a match to TRBD1. The trim removed 0 bases at V and 0 bases at J, leaving 10 bases unmatched. The CDR3 contains 18 residues. The germline CDR1 and CDR2 sequences are LGHNA and YNFKEQ.